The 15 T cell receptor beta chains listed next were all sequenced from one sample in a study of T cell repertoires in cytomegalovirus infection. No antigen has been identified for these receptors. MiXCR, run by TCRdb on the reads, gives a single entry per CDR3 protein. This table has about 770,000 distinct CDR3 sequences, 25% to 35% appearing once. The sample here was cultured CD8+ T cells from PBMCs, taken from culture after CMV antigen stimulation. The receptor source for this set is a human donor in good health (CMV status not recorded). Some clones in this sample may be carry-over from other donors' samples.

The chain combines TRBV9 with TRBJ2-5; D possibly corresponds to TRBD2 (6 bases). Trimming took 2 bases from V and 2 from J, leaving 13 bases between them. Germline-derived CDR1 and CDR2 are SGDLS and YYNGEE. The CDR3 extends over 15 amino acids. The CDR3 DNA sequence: TGTGCCAGCAGCGTCACGGAGGGTTTACAAGAGACCCAGTACTTC. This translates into CASSVTEGLQETQYF. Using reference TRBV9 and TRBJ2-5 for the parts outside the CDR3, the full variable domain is DSGVTQTPKHLITATGQRVTLRCSPRSGDLSVYWYQQSLDQGLQFLIQYYNGEERAKGNILERFSAQQFPDLHSELNLSSLELGDSALYFCASSVTEGLQETQYFGPGTRLLVL.

The CDR3, as DNA: TGCAGCACCCGTAGCAGGGTTACGCAGTATTTT. It codes for CSTRSRVTQYF. The rearrangement joins TRBV29-1 to TRBJ2-3; D perhaps matches TRBD1 (5 bases). The length of the CDR3 is 11 residues. Trimming pared 8 bases from V and 8 bases from J, leaving 14 bases between. Germline CDR1 reads SQVTM; CDR2 reads ANQGSEA.

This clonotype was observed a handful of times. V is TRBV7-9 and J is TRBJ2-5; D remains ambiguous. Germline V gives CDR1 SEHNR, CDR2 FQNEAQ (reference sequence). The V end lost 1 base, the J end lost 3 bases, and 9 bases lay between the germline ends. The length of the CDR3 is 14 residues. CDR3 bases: TGTGCCAGCAGCTTAGGGGCTGGAAAAGAGACCCAGTACTTC. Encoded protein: CASSLGAGKETQYF.

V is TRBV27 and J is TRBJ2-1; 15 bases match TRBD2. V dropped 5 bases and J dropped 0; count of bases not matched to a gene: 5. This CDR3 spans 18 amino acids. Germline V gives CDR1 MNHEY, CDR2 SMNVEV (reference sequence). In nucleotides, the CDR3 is TGTGCCAGCAGTCCGGGACTAGCGGGGGGCGGCTCCTACAATGAGCAGTTCTTC. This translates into CASSPGLAGGGSYNEQFF.

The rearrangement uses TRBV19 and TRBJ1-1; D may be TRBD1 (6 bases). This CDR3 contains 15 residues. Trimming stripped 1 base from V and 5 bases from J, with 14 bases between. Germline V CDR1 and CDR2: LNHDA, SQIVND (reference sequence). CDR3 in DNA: TGTGCCAGTAGTATAGGGGACATGGGGCTTACTGAAGCTTTCTTT. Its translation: CASSIGDMGLTEAFF.

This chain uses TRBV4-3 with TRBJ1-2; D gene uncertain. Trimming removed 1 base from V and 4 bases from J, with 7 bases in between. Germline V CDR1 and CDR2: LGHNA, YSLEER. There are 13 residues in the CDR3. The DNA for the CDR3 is TGCGCCAGCAGCCAAGTCACGTCCTATGGCTACACCTTC. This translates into CASSQVTSYGYTF.

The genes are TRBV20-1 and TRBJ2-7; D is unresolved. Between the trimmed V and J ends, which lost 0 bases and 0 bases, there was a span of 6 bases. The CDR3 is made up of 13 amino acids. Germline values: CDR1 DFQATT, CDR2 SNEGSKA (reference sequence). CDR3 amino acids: CSARDLYSYEQYF. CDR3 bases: TGCAGTGCTAGAGACTTGTACTCCTACGAGCAGTACTTC.

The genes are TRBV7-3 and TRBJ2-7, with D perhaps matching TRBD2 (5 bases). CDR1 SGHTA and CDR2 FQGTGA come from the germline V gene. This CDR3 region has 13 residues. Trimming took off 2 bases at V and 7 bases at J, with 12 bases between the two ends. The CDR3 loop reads CASSLGLGREQYF. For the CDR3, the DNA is TGTGCCAGCAGCTTAGGTCTGGGGAGAGAGCAGTACTTC.

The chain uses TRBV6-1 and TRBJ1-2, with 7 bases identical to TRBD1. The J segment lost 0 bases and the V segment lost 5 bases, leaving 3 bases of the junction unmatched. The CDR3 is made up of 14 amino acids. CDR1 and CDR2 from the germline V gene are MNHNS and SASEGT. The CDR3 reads CASSPQGANYGYTF. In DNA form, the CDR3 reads TGTGCCAGCAGTCCCCAGGGGGCTAACTATGGCTACACCTTC.

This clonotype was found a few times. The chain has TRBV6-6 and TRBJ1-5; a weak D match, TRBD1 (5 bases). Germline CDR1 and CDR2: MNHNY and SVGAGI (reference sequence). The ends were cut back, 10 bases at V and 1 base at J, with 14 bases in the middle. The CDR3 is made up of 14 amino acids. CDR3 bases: TGTGCCACCGGGGGTCAGGGAAGCAATCAGCCCCAGCATTTT. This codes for CATGGQGSNQPQHF.

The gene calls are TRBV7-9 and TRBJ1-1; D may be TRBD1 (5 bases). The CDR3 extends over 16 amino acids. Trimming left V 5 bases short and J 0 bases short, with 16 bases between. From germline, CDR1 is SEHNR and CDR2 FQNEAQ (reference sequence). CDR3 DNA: TGTGCCAGCAGCCCCCGGGGGGGGTCTATGAACACTGAAGCTTTCTTT. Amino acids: CASSPRGGSMNTEAFF. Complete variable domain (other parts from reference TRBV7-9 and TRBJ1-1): DTGVSQNPRHKITKRGQNVTFRCDPISEHNRLYWYRQTLGQGPEFLTYFQNEAQLEKSRLLSDRFSAERPKGSFSTLEIQRTEQGDSAMYLCASSPRGGSMNTEAFFGQGTRLTVV.

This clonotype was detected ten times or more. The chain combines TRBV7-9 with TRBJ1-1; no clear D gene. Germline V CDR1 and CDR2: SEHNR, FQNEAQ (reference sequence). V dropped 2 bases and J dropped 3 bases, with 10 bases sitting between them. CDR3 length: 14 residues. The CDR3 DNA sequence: TGTGCCAGCAGCTTAATAGGGCCCTACACTGAAGCTTTCTTT. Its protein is CASSLIGPYTEAFF.

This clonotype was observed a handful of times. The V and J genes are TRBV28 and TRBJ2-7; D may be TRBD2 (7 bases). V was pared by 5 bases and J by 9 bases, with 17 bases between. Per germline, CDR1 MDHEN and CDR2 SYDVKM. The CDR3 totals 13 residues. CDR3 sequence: CASSRGGGIRQYV. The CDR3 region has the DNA TGTGCCAGCAGTCGAGGGGGGGGTATAAGGCAGTACGTC.

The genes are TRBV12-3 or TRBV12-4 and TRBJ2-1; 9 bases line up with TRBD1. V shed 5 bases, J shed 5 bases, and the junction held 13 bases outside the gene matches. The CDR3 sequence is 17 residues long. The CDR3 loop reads CASSPSAGTGFNNEQFF. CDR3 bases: TGTGCCAGCAGTCCCTCGGCCGGGACAGGGTTTAACAATGAGCAGTTCTTC.

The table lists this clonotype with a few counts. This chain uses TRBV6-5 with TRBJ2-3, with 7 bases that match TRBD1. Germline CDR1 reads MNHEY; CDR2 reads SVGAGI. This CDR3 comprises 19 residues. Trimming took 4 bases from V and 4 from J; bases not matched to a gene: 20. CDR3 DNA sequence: TGTGCCAGCAGTTCCATTGCCTCCTCTAACAGGGGCCCAGCAGATACGCAGTATTTT. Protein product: CASSSIASSNRGPADTQYF.